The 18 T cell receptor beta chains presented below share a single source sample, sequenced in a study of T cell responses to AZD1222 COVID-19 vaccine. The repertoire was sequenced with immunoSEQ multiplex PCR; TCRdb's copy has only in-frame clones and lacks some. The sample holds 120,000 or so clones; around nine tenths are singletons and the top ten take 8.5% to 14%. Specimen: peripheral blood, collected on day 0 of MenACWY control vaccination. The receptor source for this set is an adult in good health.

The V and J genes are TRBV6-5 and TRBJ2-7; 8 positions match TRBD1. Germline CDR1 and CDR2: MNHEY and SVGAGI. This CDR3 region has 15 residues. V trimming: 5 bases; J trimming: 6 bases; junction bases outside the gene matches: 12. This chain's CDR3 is CASSRGGAGGPEQYF. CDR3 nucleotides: TGTGCCAGCAGTCGCGGCGGGGCAGGGGGCCCCGAGCAGTACTTC.

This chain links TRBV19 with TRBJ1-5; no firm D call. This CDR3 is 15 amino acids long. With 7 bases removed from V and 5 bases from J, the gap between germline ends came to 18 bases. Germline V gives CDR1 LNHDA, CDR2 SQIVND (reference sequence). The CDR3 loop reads CASKDVGYIHQPQHF. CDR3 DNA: TGTGCCAGTAAAGATGTAGGGTACATCCATCAGCCCCAGCATTTT.

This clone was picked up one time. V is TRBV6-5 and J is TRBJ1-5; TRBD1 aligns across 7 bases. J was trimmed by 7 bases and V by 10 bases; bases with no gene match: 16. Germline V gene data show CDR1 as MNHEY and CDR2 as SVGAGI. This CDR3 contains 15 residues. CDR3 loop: CATSLQGLLWQPQHF. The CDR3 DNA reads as TGTGCCACCTCATTACAGGGGCTTTTATGGCAGCCCCAGCATTTT.

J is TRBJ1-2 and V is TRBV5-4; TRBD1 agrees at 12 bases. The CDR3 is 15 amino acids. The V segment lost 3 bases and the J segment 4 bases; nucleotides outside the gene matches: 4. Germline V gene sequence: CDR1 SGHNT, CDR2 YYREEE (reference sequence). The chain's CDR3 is CASSSGTGGAYGYTF. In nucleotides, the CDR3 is TGTGCCAGCAGCTCCGGGACAGGGGGCGCCTATGGCTACACCTTC.

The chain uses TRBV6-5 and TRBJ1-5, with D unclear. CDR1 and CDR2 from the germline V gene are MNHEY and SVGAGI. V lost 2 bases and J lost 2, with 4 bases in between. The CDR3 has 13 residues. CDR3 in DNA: TGTGCCAGCAGTTACGCGGGCAATCAGCCCCAGCATTTT. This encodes CASSYAGNQPQHF.

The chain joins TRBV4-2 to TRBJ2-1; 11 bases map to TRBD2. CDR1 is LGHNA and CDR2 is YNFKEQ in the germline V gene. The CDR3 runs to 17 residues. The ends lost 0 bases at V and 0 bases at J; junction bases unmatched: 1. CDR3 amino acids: CASSQDTSGSSYNEQFF. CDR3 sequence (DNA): TGTGCCAGCAGCCAAGATACTAGCGGGAGCTCCTACAATGAGCAGTTCTTC.

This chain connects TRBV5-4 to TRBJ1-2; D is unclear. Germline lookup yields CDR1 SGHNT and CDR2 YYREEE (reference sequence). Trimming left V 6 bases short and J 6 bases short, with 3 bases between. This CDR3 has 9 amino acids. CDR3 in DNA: TGTGCCAGCAAAGATGGCTACACCTTC. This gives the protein CASKDGYTF.

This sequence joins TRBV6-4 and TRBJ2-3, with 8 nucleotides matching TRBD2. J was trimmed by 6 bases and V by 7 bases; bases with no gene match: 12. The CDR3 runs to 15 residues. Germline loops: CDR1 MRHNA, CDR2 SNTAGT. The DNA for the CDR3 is TGTGCCAGCAAAGCGGGAGCGGCTGACACGGATACGCAGTATTTT. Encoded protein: CASKAGAADTDTQYF.

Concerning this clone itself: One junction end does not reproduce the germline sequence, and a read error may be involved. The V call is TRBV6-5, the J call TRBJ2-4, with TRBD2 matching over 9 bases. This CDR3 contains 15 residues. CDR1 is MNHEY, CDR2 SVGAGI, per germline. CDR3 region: CASLRGGRANNIQYF. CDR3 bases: TGTGCCAGCCTGAGGGGCGGGAGGGCCAACAACATTCAGTACTTC.

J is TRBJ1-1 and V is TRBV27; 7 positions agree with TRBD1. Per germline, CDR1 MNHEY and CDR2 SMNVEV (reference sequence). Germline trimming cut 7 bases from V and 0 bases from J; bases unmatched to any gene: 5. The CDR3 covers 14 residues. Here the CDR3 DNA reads TGTGCCAGCATCAAGAGGGGGCTGAACACTGAAGCTTTCTTT. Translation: CASIKRGLNTEAFF.

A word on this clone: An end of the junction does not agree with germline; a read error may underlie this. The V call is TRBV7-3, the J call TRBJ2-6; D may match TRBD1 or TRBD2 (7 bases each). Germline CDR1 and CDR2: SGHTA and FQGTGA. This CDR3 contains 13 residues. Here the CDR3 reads CASTPGGVNVLTF. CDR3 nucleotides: TGTGCCAGCACTCCAGGGGGGGTCAACGTCCTGACTTTC.

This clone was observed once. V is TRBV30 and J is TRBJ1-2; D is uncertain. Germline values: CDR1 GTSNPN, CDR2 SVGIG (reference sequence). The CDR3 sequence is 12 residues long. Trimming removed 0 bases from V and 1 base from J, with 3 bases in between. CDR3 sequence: CAWSVLNYGYTF. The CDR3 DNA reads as TGTGCCTGGAGTGTTCTTAACTATGGCTACACCTTC.

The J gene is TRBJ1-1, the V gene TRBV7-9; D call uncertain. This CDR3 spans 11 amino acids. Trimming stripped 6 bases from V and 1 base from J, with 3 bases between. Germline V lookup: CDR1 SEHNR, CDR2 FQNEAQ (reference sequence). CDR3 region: CASRANTEAFF. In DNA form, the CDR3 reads TGTGCCAGCAGAGCGAACACTGAAGCTTTCTTT.

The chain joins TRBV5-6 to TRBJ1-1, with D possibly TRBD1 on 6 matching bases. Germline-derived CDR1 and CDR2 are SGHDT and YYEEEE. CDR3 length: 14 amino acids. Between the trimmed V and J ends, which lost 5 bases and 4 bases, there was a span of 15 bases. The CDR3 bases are TGTGCCAGCAGGGAGGGGGTCTATCGCACTGAAGCTTTCTTT. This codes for CASREGVYRTEAFF.

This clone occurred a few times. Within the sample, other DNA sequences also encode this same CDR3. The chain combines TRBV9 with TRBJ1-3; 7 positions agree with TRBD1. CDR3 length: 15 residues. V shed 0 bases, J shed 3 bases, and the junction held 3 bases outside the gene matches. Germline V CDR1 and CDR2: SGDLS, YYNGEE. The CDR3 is CASSVGGGSGNTIYF. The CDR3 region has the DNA TGTGCCAGCAGCGTAGGAGGGGGCAGTGGAAACACCATATATTTT. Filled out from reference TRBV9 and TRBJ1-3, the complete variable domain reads DSGVTQTPKHLITATGQRVTLRCSPRSGDLSVYWYQQSLDQGLQFLIQYYNGEERAKGNILERFSAQQFPDLHSELNLSSLELGDSALYFCASSVGGGSGNTIYFGEGSWLTVV.

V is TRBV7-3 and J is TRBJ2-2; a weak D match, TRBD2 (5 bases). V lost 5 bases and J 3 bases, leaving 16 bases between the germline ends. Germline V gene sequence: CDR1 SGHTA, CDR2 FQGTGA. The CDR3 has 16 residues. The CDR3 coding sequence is TGTGCCAGCAGCCTCCGGACTGGTTGGGACACCGGGGAGCTGTTTTTT. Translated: CASSLRTGWDTGELFF.

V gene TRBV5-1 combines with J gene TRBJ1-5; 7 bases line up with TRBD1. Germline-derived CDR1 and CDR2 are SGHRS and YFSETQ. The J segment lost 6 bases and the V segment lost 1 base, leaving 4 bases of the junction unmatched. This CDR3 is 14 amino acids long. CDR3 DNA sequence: TGCGCCAGCAGCTTGTTCGGGGACAGTCAGCCCCAGCATTTT. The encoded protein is CASSLFGDSQPQHF.

CDR3 loop: CASSLYPNTYEQYF. The CDR3 DNA is TGTGCCAGCAGCTTATATCCGAATACCTACGAGCAGTACTTC. The chain uses TRBV7-9 and TRBJ2-7; no reliable D call. The germline CDR1 and CDR2 sequences are SEHNR and FQNEAQ (reference sequence). The CDR3 length is 14 residues. Trimming shortened V by 2 bases and J by 2 bases, and 10 bases separated the two germline ends.